The source of this TCR beta chain is a study of identical twins. Study-level findings and limits: Out-of-frame alpha sequences common to twins exhibited an excess of low generation probability.

With regard to this clonotype: Its antigen is not identified.

CDR1 LGHDT and CDR2 YNNKEL come from the germline V gene (reference sequence). The CDR3 has 16 residues. The V segment lost 0 bases and the J segment 4 bases; nucleotides outside the gene matches: 8. MiXCR, applied by TCRdb to the 5' RACE reads, yields one record per CDR3 protein. The table records some 500,000 distinct CDR3 sequences, 13% to 15% of them present only once. These data were also reused for a study on yellow fever vaccine responses in identical twins.

V usage is TRBV3-1 and J usage is TRBJ2-5, with 7 bases aligning to TRBD2. The TCR sequence derives from a young woman in good health. Sequences were obtained from CD4+ T cells sorted from blood. This CDR3 is CASSQDGLAARETQYF. CDR3 bases: TGTGCCAGCAGCCAAGATGGTCTAGCGGCCAGAGAGACCCAGTACTTC.